The 14 T cell receptor beta chains below were found in one sample sequenced in a study of blood T cell repertoires in COVID-19. Data came from immunoSEQ multiplex PCR; TCRdb stores just in-frame clones and leaves some out. The sample has 90,000 to 120,000 clones; around 90% are singletons. Material: peripheral blood. Every receptor here comes from a man aged 35 to 55 with active or convalescent COVID-19.

V and J are TRBV6-2 or TRBV6-3 and TRBJ2-7; possibly TRBD2 for D (6 bases). CDR3 length equals 14 residues. Trimming removed 4 bases from V and 7 bases from J, with 17 bases in between. Per germline, CDR1 MNHEY and CDR2 SVGEGT. The CDR3: CASSFTRDWGEQYF. The CDR3 region has the DNA TGTGCCAGCAGTTTTACGCGGGATTGGGGGGAGCAGTACTTC.

V usage is TRBV19 and J usage is TRBJ1-1, with 9 nucleotides matching TRBD1. This CDR3 contains 12 residues. Germline loops: CDR1 LNHDA, CDR2 SQIVND (reference sequence). Trimming cost V 5 bases and J 8 bases; bases outside gene matches: 3. Here the CDR3 reads CASSGTGLEAFF. The DNA for the CDR3 is TGTGCCAGTAGTGGGACAGGGCTCGAAGCTTTCTTT.

The J gene is TRBJ2-7, the V gene TRBV10-3, with a weak D call TRBD1 (6 bases). CDR1 and CDR2 (germline): ENHRY, SYGVKD. The CDR3 runs 14 residues. V shed 4 bases and J shed 3 bases, with 13 bases lying between them. CDR3 DNA sequence: TGTGCCATCAGTGCAGGACAGCCTTTCTACGAGCAGTACTTC. Translated, it gives CAISAGQPFYEQYF.

CDR3 protein: CASSVALGSRQETQYF. CDR3 nucleotide sequence: TGTGCCAGCAGCGTAGCTTTGGGGAGTAGACAAGAGACCCAGTACTTC. J is TRBJ2-5 and V is TRBV9; perhaps TRBD2 as D (5 bases). CDR3 size: 16 residues. Deletions cut 0 bases from V and 2 bases from J, with 14 bases between. Germline CDR1 reads SGDLS; CDR2 reads YYNGEE. The variable domain in full, completed from reference TRBV9 and TRBJ2-5, reads DSGVTQTPKHLITATGQRVTLRCSPRSGDLSVYWYQQSLDQGLQFLIQYYNGEERAKGNILERFSAQQFPDLHSELNLSSLELGDSALYFCASSVALGSRQETQYFGPGTRLLVL.

The gene calls are TRBV6-5 and TRBJ1-4; possible D gene TRBD1, 6 bases. Germline V gene sequence: CDR1 MNHEY, CDR2 SVGAGI. The V end was cut by 6 bases, the J end by 7 bases, with 18 bases between. This CDR3 is 15 amino acids long. DNA for the CDR3: TGTGCCAGCAGCCTCGAAAGGGGGATGGGTGAAAAACTGTTTTTT. Translated, it gives CASSLERGMGEKLFF.

This chain uses TRBV12-5 with TRBJ1-1; 9 nucleotides match TRBD1. The CDR3 spans 16 residues. Per the germline V gene, CDR1 is LGHNT and CDR2 is FRNRAP. The junction had 11 bases not matched to a gene; V was cut back by 4 bases and J by 5 bases. CDR3 in DNA: TGTGCTAGTGGTTCGATCCTACAGGGGGCTTGGACTGAAGCTTTCTTT. Protein sequence: CASGSILQGAWTEAFF.

CDR3: CASSPRTETNEQFF. In DNA form, the CDR3 reads TGTGCCAGCAGCCCACGGACTGAAACCAATGAGCAGTTCTTC. The V gene is TRBV7-8, the J gene TRBJ2-1, with D possibly matching TRBD2 (5 bases). This CDR3 contains 14 residues. Germline V CDR1 and CDR2: SGHVS, FQNEAQ. Trimming cost V 5 bases and J 6 bases, with 14 bases left between them.

The rearrangement links TRBV21-1 to TRBJ2-7; no check of the table's D call, TRBD2, against the DNA was made. TRBV21-1 is described as a pseudogene. This CDR3 is 16 amino acids long. Written as DNA, the CDR3 is TGTGCCAGCAGCAAACCCCCCGGGACTCGGTCCTACGAGCAGTACTTC. This gives the protein CASSKPPGTRSYEQYF.

The rearrangement uses TRBV19 and TRBJ2-3; TRBD2 matches 12 bases. Germline V gene sequence: CDR1 LNHDA, CDR2 SQIVND (reference sequence). The J segment lost 5 bases and the V segment lost 4 bases, leaving 1 base of the junction unmatched. The CDR3 is 14 residues long. The CDR3 DNA follows: TGTGCCAGTAGTAGGGGACTAGCGGGAGATACGCAGTATTTT. Encoded protein: CASSRGLAGDTQYF. The entire variable domain, with the rest obtained from reference TRBV19 and TRBJ2-3, is as follows: DGGITQSPKYLFRKEGQNVTLSCEQNLNHDAMYWYRQDPGQGLRLIYYSQIVNDFQKGDIAEGYSVSREKKESFPLTVTSAQKNPTAFYLCASSRGLAGDTQYFGPGTRLTVL.

V and J are TRBV12-2 and TRBJ2-3; TRBD2 is the table's D call and was not checked against the DNA. TRBV12-2 is described as a pseudogene. CDR3 length: 17 residues. The CDR3 DNA follows: TGTGCAAGTCGCTTAGGGACTAGCGGGGCGGGCACAGATACGCAGTATTTT. It yields the protein CASRLGTSGAGTDTQYF.

The rearrangement links TRBV7-2 to TRBJ1-2; 7 bases map to TRBD1. In germline, CDR1 is SGHTA, CDR2 FQGNSA. The ends lost 1 base at V and 4 bases at J; junction bases unmatched: 6. CDR3 length: 15 amino acids. The DNA for the CDR3 is TGTGCCAGCAGCTTAGTCGGCGGGACAGCCTATGGCTACACCTTC. It is translated as CASSLVGGTAYGYTF.

The genes are TRBV11-3 and TRBJ1-1; D perhaps matches TRBD1 (6 bases). The length of the CDR3 is 13 residues. Trimming removed 5 bases at V and 6 bases at J, with 13 bases between. From germline, CDR1 is SGHNT and CDR2 YENEEA. The CDR3 loop is CASSGEQGAEAFF. The CDR3 nucleotides are TGTGCCAGCAGCGGGGAACAGGGTGCTGAAGCTTTCTTT.

This clone showed up just a few times. The V call is TRBV7-2, the J call TRBJ2-7; perhaps TRBD1 as D (7 bases). CDR1 SGHTA and CDR2 FQGNSA come from the germline V gene. This CDR3 has 14 amino acids. V was pared by 5 bases and J by 2 bases, with 13 bases between. The CDR3: CASSLSRGAYEQYF. In DNA form, the CDR3 reads TGTGCCAGCAGCCTCAGCAGGGGGGCCTACGAGCAGTACTTC.

The rearrangement links TRBV4-2 to TRBJ2-2; D gene ambiguous. V was pared by 1 base and J by 6 bases, with 12 bases between. Germline V lookup: CDR1 LGHNA, CDR2 YNFKEQ. The CDR3 covers 15 residues. The CDR3 protein is CASSQVAATPGELFF. The CDR3 DNA reads as TGTGCCAGCAGCCAAGTGGCGGCAACGCCCGGGGAGCTGTTTTTT.